This T cell receptor (beta chain) was identified in a study of Graves' ophthalmopathy and Graves' hyperthyroidism. Study overall: At the time of initial diagnosis and before any treatment, peripheral blood was collected.

Findings and limits, study-wide: Blood contained most expanded thyroid clonotypes exceeding 0.001 frequency. Sensitivity of approximately 70% and specificity of 72% to 80% were achieved by the model that predicted ophthalmopathy progression.

RNA served as the template for amplifying TCR beta CDR3 regions. After a first-round RT-PCR with HTBI primers, a second-round multiplex PCR was run. MiXCR was run by TCRdb on the multiplex PCR reads, yielding one entry per CDR3 protein. The sample lists 740,000 or so distinct CDR3 sequences, roughly two fifths occurring once. This clonotype was counted ten times or more. As yet, its antigen is unknown. V gave up 1 base and J gave up 8 bases, with 14 bases separating them. Per the germline V gene, CDR1 is SGHTA and CDR2 is FQGNSA. CDR3 length: 14 amino acids. Excluded: other autoimmune disease, uncontrolled infection, pregnancy or lactation.

The TCR originated in an adult man with Graves' ophthalmopathy. The source material was peripheral blood. The rearrangement uses TRBV7-2 and TRBJ1-2, with a tentative D call TRBD1 (5 bases). The CDR3 region has the DNA TGTGCCAGCAGCTTAGTTAAGGGACTCCAGGGCTACACCTTC. This codes for CASSLVKGLQGYTF.